This is a list of T cell receptor beta chains from one sample in a study of shared clonotypes between healthy human individuals. Assay: immunoSEQ multiplex PCR; the TCRdb copy retains only in-frame clones and omits some. The sample has about 1.5 million clones; about 96% are singletons. The source material was naive CD4+ T cells sorted from blood. These receptors all come from a young man in good health. The CDR3 runs from the conserved cysteine through the conserved F or W. A D gene is named only where the DNA matches it firmly. The listing skips clone size in some rows; elsewhere it reads once, few, many or a size class.

D gene	V gene	clone size	J gene	CDR3 DNA	CDR3 protein
-	TRBV4-3	-	TRBJ2-1	TGCGCCAGCAGCCAGTCGCCGATGGAGGGCCATAGGAATGAGCAGTTCTTC	CASSQSPMEGHRNEQFF
TRBD2	TRBV18	-	TRBJ2-1	TGTGCCAGCTCACCACTTGGCGGGAGAGGGGATGAGCAGTTCTTC	CASSPLGGRGDEQFF
TRBD2	TRBV5-1	-	TRBJ2-7	TGCGCCAGCAGCCGACTAGCGGGAGCGTCCGTGTACGAGCAGTACTTC	CASSRLAGASVYEQYF
TRBD1	TRBV27	-	TRBJ1-1	TGTGCCACCAGGGGGGGGGCACTGAACACTGAAGCTTTCTTT	CATRGGALNTEAFF
-	TRBV5-8	once	TRBJ1-4	TGTGCCAGCAGCTCCGGACGAGCAACTAATGAAAAACTGTTTTTT	CASSSGRATNEKLFF
-	TRBV29-1	-	TRBJ1-3	TGCAGCGTCCACCTAGGTCTCTCTGGAAACACCATATATTTT	CSVHLGLSGNTIYF
-	TRBV10-3	-	TRBJ2-3	TGTGCCATCAGTGGTTCGGCCGGCCCAGATACGCAGTATTTT	CAISGSAGPDTQYF
-	TRBV6-1	-	TRBJ1-3	TGTGCCAGCAGTGAAGGGACTTATTCTGGAAACACCATATATTTT	CASSEGTYSGNTIYF
TRBD1	TRBV28	-	TRBJ1-5	TGTGCCAGCAACCGATGGGGGACAGGGAAGCCCCAGCATTTT	CASNRWGTGKPQHF
-	TRBV5-1	-	TRBJ1-2	TGCGCCAGCAAAATTACACCGGGAGACTATGGCTACACCTTC	CASKITPGDYGYTF
-	TRBV7-8	-	TRBJ1-1	TGTGCCAGCAGCTTAGCGCTAAGCAGGGGTTACACTGAAGCTTTCTTT	CASSLALSRGYTEAFF
-	TRBV4-3	-	TRBJ1-2	TGCGCCAGCAGCCAAGATCGGGGGGCCTATGGCTACACCTTC	CASSQDRGAYGYTF
TRBD1	TRBV7-9	-	TRBJ1-4	TGTGCCAGCAGCTTCGCAGGGGGCGTCGAAAAACTGTTTTTT	CASSFAGGVEKLFF
-	TRBV27	-	TRBJ1-2	TGTGCCAGCAGTTTCACAGCTAGACTTTATGGCTACACCTTC	CASSFTARLYGYTF
-	TRBV7-6	-	TRBJ2-1	TGTGCCAGCAGCTTAGTCAGTGGGAGAGGGGTCGGTGAGCAGTTCTTC	CASSLVSGRGVGEQFF
-	TRBV27	-	TRBJ1-5	TGTGCCAGCAGCCAGTCCCGTAATCAGCCCCAGCATTTT	CASSQSRNQPQHF
-	TRBV19	-	TRBJ1-5	TGTGCCAGTAGACAATCACAGGGTGGCAATCAGCCCCAGCATTTT	CASRQSQGGNQPQHF
-	TRBV6-5	-	TRBJ2-7	TGTGCCAGCAGACAGGCTGGGAATTCTCCCTACGAGCAGTACTTC	CASRQAGNSPYEQYF
-	TRBV27	-	TRBJ2-7	TGTGCCAGCAGGACCCCTAGGGAGTACGAGCAGTACTTC	CASRTPREYEQYF
-	TRBV25-1	-	TRBJ2-7	TGTGCCAGCAGTGACCCCCGTGTAGGAGGCTACGAGCAGTACTTC	CASSDPRVGGYEQYF
-	TRBV28	-	TRBJ2-7	TGTGCCAGCAGTAGCAGGATTCCCTACGAGCAGTACTTC	CASSSRIPYEQYF
-	TRBV5-6	-	TRBJ1-4	TGTGCCAGCAGCTTGCGGTTATCGGCAACTAATGAAAAACTGTTTTTT	CASSLRLSATNEKLFF
TRBD2	TRBV5-4	-	TRBJ2-7	TGTGCCAGCAGATCTCGGGGTAGCGGGTCAGTTTCCGGCGAGCAGTACTTC	CASRSRGSGSVSGEQYF
-	TRBV7-3	-	TRBJ2-7	TGTGCCAGCAGCTTAGATCCGGCGACTGGAGAGCAGTACTTC	CASSLDPATGEQYF
-	TRBV30	-	TRBJ1-1	TGTGCCTGGAGGCCCGGACAGTCAAGATGGGGGGACACTGAAGCTTTCTTT	CAWRPGQSRWGDTEAFF
-	TRBV27	-	TRBJ1-4	TGTGCCAGCAGTTTGATCCGGGCCCAGAATAATGAAAAACTGTTTTTT	CASSLIRAQNNEKLFF
-	TRBV28	-	TRBJ2-1	TGTGCCAGCAGCACCTACAGGGCCCAAGACTACAATGAGCAGTTCTTC	CASSTYRAQDYNEQFF
-	TRBV18	-	TRBJ2-7	TGTGCCAGCTCACCTCCGAGCTCCTACGAGCAGTACTTC	CASSPPSSYEQYF
TRBD1	TRBV10-3	-	TRBJ1-4	TGTGCCATCAGTCAGGGGGCGCTGGGTGAAAAACTGTTTTTT	CAISQGALGEKLFF
-	TRBV5-5	-	TRBJ1-4	TGTGCCAGCAGTTGGACAGCTAATGAAAAACTGTTTTTT	CASSWTANEKLFF
-	TRBV29-1	-	TRBJ1-1	TGCAGCGTTGGGGGTTGGAACACTGAAGCTTTCTTT	CSVGGWNTEAFF
TRBD2	TRBV5-1	-	TRBJ2-2	TGCGCCAGCAGCACTCTAGCGGGAGGAGGCACCGGGGAGCTGTTTTTT	CASSTLAGGGTGELFF
TRBD2	TRBV9	-	TRBJ2-7	TGTGCCAGCAGCGTACGGTGGGGGAGGACTAGCGGGAAAGGGGAGCAGTACTTC	CASSVRWGRTSGKGEQYF
TRBD1	TRBV6-1	-	TRBJ1-2	TGTGCCAGCAGGACAGGGGGTCCTAACTATGGCTACACCTTC	CASRTGGPNYGYTF
-	TRBV6-5	-	TRBJ1-1	TGTGCCAGCATTAACCGGGGGGGCACTGAAGCTTTCTTT	CASINRGGTEAFF
TRBD1	TRBV19	-	TRBJ2-5	TGTGCCAGTAGTATAAGACAGGGTCTGGAGACCCAGTACTTC	CASSIRQGLETQYF
-	TRBV7-9	-	TRBJ1-4	TGTGCCAGCAGCTTGATCCTCTCCGGGGGAGGTAGTGAAAAACTGTTTTTT	CASSLILSGGGSEKLFF
-	TRBV6-5	-	TRBJ1-3	-	CASSSSNSGNTIYF
-	TRBV4-1	-	TRBJ1-3	TGCGCCAGCAGCCAAGGTCGCTTTGGAAACACCATATATTTT	CASSQGRFGNTIYF
-	TRBV6-1	-	TRBJ2-7	TGTGCCAGCAGCCGATGGACCTACGAGCAGTACTTC	CASSRWTYEQYF
-	TRBV28	-	TRBJ2-3	TGTGCCAGTACGGGAGTGCCCGCAGATACGCAGTATTTT	CASTGVPADTQYF
-	TRBV5-4	-	TRBJ1-2	TGTGCCAGCAGCTTGTTCGACGGAGACTATGGCTACACCTTC	CASSLFDGDYGYTF
-	TRBV2	-	TRBJ1-1	TGTGCCAGCAGTTCAGGCACTGAAGCTTTCTTT	CASSSGTEAFF
-	TRBV4-1	-	TRBJ1-4	TGCGCCAGCAGCCAAGAAGGAATCAGGGGAGATGAAAAACTGTTTTTT	CASSQEGIRGDEKLFF
TRBD1	TRBV2	-	TRBJ1-1	TGTGCCAGCAGGGGAGCGACAGGGGTTGGTACTGAAGCTTTCTTT	CASRGATGVGTEAFF
-	TRBV28	-	TRBJ1-1	TGTGCCAGTTGGGGGACGGTGAACACTGAAGCTTTCTTT	CASWGTVNTEAFF
TRBD1	TRBV9	-	TRBJ2-7	TGTGCCAGCAGCGTATCCCCACGGGACAGACCCTACGAGCAGTACTTC	CASSVSPRDRPYEQYF
-	TRBV20-1	-	TRBJ1-1	TGCAGTGCTTCGTCAAACACTGAAGCTTTCTTT	CSASSNTEAFF
-	TRBV6-5	-	TRBJ2-2	TGTGCCAGCAGTTACTCACTCTTCACCGGGGAGCTGTTTTTT	CASSYSLFTGELFF
-	TRBV28	-	TRBJ2-1	TGTGCCAGCAGTTTCGGGGGGCGTGTCTACAATGAGCAGTTCTTC	CASSFGGRVYNEQFF
-	TRBV28	-	TRBJ1-3	TGTGCCAGCAGGGGACGCCGCTCTGGAAACACCATATATTTT	CASRGRRSGNTIYF
TRBD2	TRBV30	-	TRBJ2-1	TGTGCCTGGAAGACTAGCGGGAGAACTGAGCAGTTCTTC	CAWKTSGRTEQFF
TRBD2	TRBV7-6	-	TRBJ2-5	TGTGCCAGCAGCTTAGGAACGGGAGGAGAGACCCAGTACTTC	CASSLGTGGETQYF